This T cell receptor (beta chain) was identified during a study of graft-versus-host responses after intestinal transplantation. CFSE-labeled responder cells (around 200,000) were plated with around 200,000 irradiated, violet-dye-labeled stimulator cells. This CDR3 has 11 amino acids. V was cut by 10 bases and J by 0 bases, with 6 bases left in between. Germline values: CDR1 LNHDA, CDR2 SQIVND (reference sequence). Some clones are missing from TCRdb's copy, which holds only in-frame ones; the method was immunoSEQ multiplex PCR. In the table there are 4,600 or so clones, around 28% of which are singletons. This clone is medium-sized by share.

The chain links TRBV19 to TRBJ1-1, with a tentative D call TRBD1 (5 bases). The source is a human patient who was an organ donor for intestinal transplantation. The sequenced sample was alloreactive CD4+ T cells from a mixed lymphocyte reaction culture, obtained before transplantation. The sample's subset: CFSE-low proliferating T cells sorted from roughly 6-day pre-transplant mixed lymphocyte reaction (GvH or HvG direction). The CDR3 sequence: CATGMNTEAFF. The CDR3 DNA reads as TGTGCCACAGGGATGAACACTGAAGCTTTCTTT.